This note documents a single T cell receptor beta chain sequence. Its antigen is not yet known. Sequence at one end of the junction differs from germline and may be a read error. The sample originates from a study of T cells in Graves' hyperthyroidism and ophthalmopathy (dated by TCRdb to between 2017 and 2020). A note on the overall study: Peripheral blood was collected at initial diagnosis, before any treatment. For training and testing, the 95 to 100 patients in the discovery cohort were randomly divided in a 7:3 ratio. In about 6 Graves' hyperthyroidism patients, the study also compared T-cell repertoires from thyroid tissue with T-cell repertoires from blood. Prospective prediction of ophthalmopathy was tested in an independent validation cohort of approximately 19 hyperthyroidism patients and 17 patients who later progressed to ophthalmopathy. To identify TCR V-J signatures that set the groups apart, the researchers used a discovery cohort of 100 patients, made up of under 50 with Graves' ophthalmopathy and 55 to 65 with stable Graves' hyperthyroidism. Following sampling, methimazole starting at 30 mg daily was given to hyperthyroidism patients, and high-dose intravenous methylprednisolone was given to ophthalmopathy patients. TCR Vbeta CDR3 sequencing of fewer than 150 peripheral blood samples (43 ophthalmopathy, 75 to 80 hyperthyroidism and roughly 17 progressor patients) is reported in the paper. The study at large found these results: Ophthalmopathy was separated from stable hyperthyroidism by a 13 V-J signature model, with 87.88% sensitivity and about 81% specificity obtained in cross-validation and 80%/75% obtained in testing. In validation, the model predicted progression to ophthalmopathy a median of about 6 months before onset, with approximately 70% sensitivity and 72.22% specificity. Sample size was not statistically predetermined, and investigators were not blinded to group allocation. Blood samples also contained most of the expanded thyroid clonotypes (frequency above 0.001), which suggests that blood repertoires may reflect thyroid immune responses.

The CDR3 measures 14 amino acids from cysteine to phenylalanine. The DNA shown is the 42-base CDR3, in frame from base 1. The germline V gene yields SGHTA for CDR1 and FQGTGA for CDR2. Stable Graves' hyperthyroidism was defined as no progression to ophthalmopathy during 18 months of follow-up. Hyperthyroidism patients were newly diagnosed, had a disease duration of under 2 months, and were aged 18 to 65 years. Exclusion was applied to patients with uncontrolled infections, other autoimmune diseases, pregnancy or lactation. Diagnoses relied on clinical symptoms, serum thyroxine and TRAb, thyroid ultrasound and orbital computed tomography. Ficoll-Paque density gradient centrifugation was used to isolate PBMCs from about 10 ml of fresh peripheral blood. Total RNA was extracted using Trizol reagent, and RNA quality was assessed on an Agilent 2100 Bioanalyzer. TCR beta CDR3 regions were amplified from RNA transcripts. The first round of RT-PCR for the TCR CDR3 was performed with the HTBI primer set and the Qiagen OneStep RT-PCR kit. The libraries were constructed in a second round of multiplex PCR and then size-selected and purified. The libraries were sequenced on an Illumina HiSeq2000 using paired-end 100 bp reads. Under the source paper's analysis protocol: SOAPnuke was used to process the raw data, removing reads that contained adapters or uncalled bases, had a mean Phred below 15, or lacked an exact match to the constant primer or identifier. COPE v1.2.5 was used to merge the high-quality paired reads, and each unique nucleotide sequence was defined as a clonotype. MiTCR v1.1 was used to align clonotypes to the IMGT TRBV, TRBD and TRBJ reference segments. The analysis was restricted to V-J combinations with a frequency above 0.0001, which together covered roughly 99% of the repertoires. A TCS score was defined as the ratio of F50 (clonal expansion) to E x V (chaos), with BLOSUM62-based TCRdist applied between CDR3 peptides within each V-J. Welch's t-statistics and random forest reduced roughly 530 V-J features to 13, which were used in a naive Bayes classifier (R e1071). TCRdb itself trimmed the public reads at Q25 with fastp, ran MiXCR and retained productive beta chains. A single entry per CDR3 protein holds the most common genes and DNA from its merged rows. Here the V and J calls rest on TCRdb's processing, not on the authors' analysis. For this sample the table gives fewer than 800,000 distinct CDR3 sequences, of which 16% were detected only once. Clones ranked in the top ten supply around 7.7% of the sample.

The sequencing sample was made of blood. The sequence came from a man aged 18 to 35 with Graves' hyperthyroidism. The chain links TRBV7-3 with TRBJ2-7; 12 nucleotides in the junction match TRBD1. The CDR3 region: CASSSGTGGHEQYF. The nucleotide sequence reads as follows: TGTGCCAGCAGCTCCGGGACAGGGGGCCACGAACAGTACTTC.